These 21 T cell receptor beta chains came from one sample sequenced in a study of blood T cell repertoires in COVID-19 (dated by TCRdb to the early 2020s). The method was the immunoSEQ multiplex PCR assay. The table comes from immuneACCESS by way of TCRdb, which keeps in-frame sequences with V and J called. Part of the clones is missing from these tables; in studies checked, under half for an unresolved V gene and the rest for unknown reasons. The sample table lists about 190,000 clones, roughly 90% of them with a count of one. Together, the top ten hold 1.5% to 2% of the sample. Material: peripheral blood. All receptors derive from a man between 18 and 35 years old with active or convalescent COVID-19.

This clone was observed a few times. The chain recombines TRBV5-1 with TRBJ1-1; TRBD1 aligns across 8 bases. This CDR3 is 13 amino acids long. Germline assignment: CDR1 SGHRS and CDR2 YFSETQ. The V segment lost 2 bases and the J segment 7 bases; nucleotides outside the gene matches: 4. The CDR3 loop is CASSLWTGREAFF. Here the CDR3 DNA reads TGCGCCAGCAGCTTATGGACAGGGCGTGAAGCTTTCTTT.

CDR3 protein: CASSPGLGGTGELFF. The CDR3 bases are TGTGCCAGCAGCCCTGGACTAGGCGGGACCGGGGAGCTGTTTTTT. J is TRBJ2-2 and V is TRBV7-2, with 7 bases aligning to TRBD2. V dropped 5 bases and J dropped 5; count of bases not matched to a gene: 8. CDR1 is SGHTA, CDR2 FQGNSA, per germline. The CDR3 runs to 15 residues.

The chain is built from TRBV7-2 and TRBJ1-5; 9 positions match TRBD1. The junction had 3 bases not matched to a gene; V was cut back by 1 base and J by 5 bases. CDR1 SGHTA and CDR2 FQGNSA come from the germline V gene. The CDR3 contains 15 residues. The CDR3 DNA reads as TGTGCCAGCAGCTTAGAGGGACAGGGATATCAGCCCCAGCATTTT. Translating gives CASSLEGQGYQPQHF. The full variable domain, its missing parts supplied by reference TRBV7-2 and TRBJ1-5, is GAGVSQSPSNKVTEKGKDVELRCDPISGHTALYWYRQSLGQGLEFLIYFQGNSAPDKSGLPSDRFSAERTGGSVSTLTIQRTQQEDSAVYLCASSLEGQGYQPQHFGDGTRLSIL.

The V gene is TRBV19, the J gene TRBJ1-5, with D possibly matching TRBD1 (5 bases). The CDR3 is made up of 13 amino acids. Germline CDR1 is LNHDA and CDR2 is SQIVND (reference sequence). V was pared by 3 bases and J by 5 bases, with 8 bases between. CDR3 DNA: TGTGCCAGTAGTATCCCGGGGGATCAGCCCCAGCATTTT. Its translation: CASSIPGDQPQHF.

V is TRBV5-4 and J is TRBJ1-2; TRBD1 aligns across 7 bases. Germline assignment: CDR1 SGHNT and CDR2 YYREEE (reference sequence). Trimming at V came to 4 bases and at J to 4 bases, leaving 13 bases not matched to a gene. The CDR3 has 16 amino acids. DNA for the CDR3: TGTGCCAGCAGCGAAGCTGGGACAGTTGGCGGCTATGGCTACACCTTC. It codes for CASSEAGTVGGYGYTF.

This clone has just one count. The rearrangement joins TRBV4-3 to TRBJ1-1; D is possibly TRBD1 (6 bases). The V and J ends lost 3 bases and 3 bases respectively, with 8 bases between them. In germline, CDR1 is LGHNA, CDR2 YSLEER. The CDR3 has 13 amino acids. The CDR3 protein is CASSQRQDTEAFF. The CDR3 DNA follows: TGCGCCAGCAGCCAGAGACAGGACACTGAAGCTTTCTTT.

J is TRBJ2-5 and V is TRBV5-1; 8 bases match TRBD1. The junction had 9 bases not matched to a gene; V was cut back by 4 bases and J by 4 bases. The CDR3 has 15 residues. In germline, CDR1 is SGHRS, CDR2 YFSETQ. The CDR3 protein is CASSPGTGVGETQYF. The CDR3 DNA sequence: TGCGCCAGCAGCCCCGGGACAGGAGTAGGAGAGACCCAGTACTTC.

This clone turned up a few times. This chain links TRBV3-1 (or the pseudogene TRBV3-2) with TRBJ1-2, with D unclear. The CDR3 contains 14 residues. V was clipped by 0 bases and J by 6 bases, with 11 bases between them. Germline V CDR1 and CDR2: LGHDT, YNNKEL (reference sequence). The CDR3: CASSQESGRDGYTF. CDR3 nucleotide sequence: TGTGCCAGCAGCCAAGAAAGTGGGCGCGATGGCTACACCTTC.

The rearrangement links TRBV6-4 to TRBJ2-7; TRBD2 matches 11 bases. CDR1 MRHNA and CDR2 SNTAGT come from the germline V gene. This CDR3 contains 16 residues. The V gene end was trimmed by 2 bases and the J gene end by 2 bases; junction bases not matched to a gene: 5. CDR3 sequence reads: CASSDGLAGRAYEQYF. CDR3 coding DNA: TGTGCCAGCAGTGACGGACTAGCGGGCCGTGCCTACGAGCAGTACTTC.

V usage is TRBV6-1 and J usage is TRBJ2-7; TRBD2 is a possible D gene (6 bases). CDR3 length equals 18 residues. CDR1 is MNHNS and CDR2 is SASEGT in the germline V gene. Trimming removed 4 bases at V and 0 bases at J, with 22 bases between. The CDR3 is CASSGPRPGGTYSYEQYF. CDR3 DNA: TGTGCCAGCAGTGGCCCCCGACCTGGGGGGACTTACTCCTACGAGCAGTACTTC.

As for this clone: Since no conserved phenylalanine or tryptophan closes the CDR3, a read error is the likely cause. It is unclear where the CDR3 begins or ends on the DNA, so no DNA is shown, and the CDR3 is as TCRdb lists it. This chain connects TRBV23-1 to TRBJ2-6; no DNA check was done on the table's D call, TRBD1. TRBV23-1 is an open reading frame whose function is uncertain. The CDR3 region is 9 residues in length, termini included. CDR3 protein: CASSQSSGT.

In this sample, this clone turned up a few times. This chain connects TRBV4-1 to TRBJ2-1, with D perhaps TRBD2 (6 bases). In germline, CDR1 is MGHRA, CDR2 YSYEKL. Trimming removed 2 bases at V and 4 bases at J, with 15 bases between. The CDR3 is made up of 16 amino acids. CDR3 sequence reads: CASSQPKGLPYNEQFF. The CDR3 DNA reads TGCGCCAGCAGCCAACCCAAGGGACTCCCATACAATGAGCAGTTCTTC.

The chain is built from TRBV29-1 and TRBJ2-1; 8 bases align to TRBD1. The trim removed 2 bases at V and 4 bases at J, leaving 10 bases unmatched. This CDR3 region has 16 residues. From germline, CDR1 is SQVTM and CDR2 ANQGSEA. The CDR3 nucleotides are TGCAGCGTTGAAATCGGAGGCCAGGGGGCATACAATGAGCAGTTCTTC. It specifies CSVEIGGQGAYNEQFF.

The chain employs TRBV19 and TRBJ1-6; the D gene is possibly TRBD1 (5 bases). Germline lookup yields CDR1 LNHDA and CDR2 SQIVND (reference sequence). The CDR3 covers 14 residues. The ends were cut back, 4 bases at V and 7 bases at J, with 11 bases in the middle. The CDR3 coding sequence is TGTGCCAGTAGTACTTTGGCAGGGAATTCACCCCTCCACTTT. Translated, it gives CASSTLAGNSPLHF.

With regard to this clone: This sample also contains other DNA sequences that code for the same CDR3. The V and J genes are TRBV2 and TRBJ1-5, with 10 bases aligning to TRBD1. Germline V gene data show CDR1 as SNHLY and CDR2 as FYNNEI. The CDR3 is 13 residues long. The V and J ends lost 6 bases and 5 bases, in that order; junction bases with no gene match: 1. CDR3 protein: CASSGQGDQPQHF. CDR3 coding DNA: TGTGCCAGCAGCGGACAGGGGGATCAGCCCCAGCATTTT.

This clone has a single count. V usage is TRBV19 and J usage is TRBJ1-2; 8 positions agree with TRBD1. J lost 6 bases, V lost 7 bases, and 13 bases had no gene match. Per the germline V gene, CDR1 is LNHDA and CDR2 is SQIVND (reference sequence). The CDR3 totals 15 residues. CDR3 DNA sequence: TGTGCCAGTACCGCCAGAGACAGGGGTCTGAATGGCTACACCTTC. This gives the protein CASTARDRGLNGYTF.

V is TRBV15 and J is TRBJ2-7; the match to TRBD1 covers 9 bases. The trim removed 3 bases at V and 0 bases at J, leaving 6 bases unmatched. The CDR3 spans 16 residues. Germline assignment: CDR1 LNHNV and CDR2 YYDKDF (reference sequence). The chain's CDR3 is CATSRGGTGSSYEQYF. The CDR3 coding sequence is TGTGCCACCAGCAGGGGCGGGACAGGGTCCTCCTACGAGCAGTACTTC.

The V gene is TRBV7-8, the J gene TRBJ1-1, with D maybe TRBD1 (5 bases). The CDR3 consists of 15 residues. Germline CDR1 is SGHVS and CDR2 is FQNEAQ. V lost 5 bases and J lost 4, with 17 bases in between. CDR3 protein: CASSTLGGSSTEAFF. The CDR3, as DNA: TGTGCCAGCAGCACCCTGGGGGGTTCGTCCACTGAAGCTTTCTTT.

This clone appeared once. This chain uses TRBV5-1 with TRBJ1-1, with a weak D call TRBD1 (6 bases). Trimming left V 4 bases short and J 1 base short, with 17 bases between. This CDR3 region has 16 residues. CDR1 is SGHRS and CDR2 is YFSETQ in the germline V gene. The CDR3 nucleotides read TGCGCCAGCAGCCCGACCCCCGGGACACCGAACACTGAAGCTTTCTTT. Residues: CASSPTPGTPNTEAFF.

V is TRBV5-6 and J is TRBJ2-7; D is unclear. The CDR3 length is 11 residues. Germline CDR1 SGHDT, CDR2 YYEEEE. The V gene lost 2 bases and the J gene lost 6 bases, with 6 bases spanning the gap. CDR3 nucleotide sequence: TGTGCCAGCAGCTTAATCGGCGAGCAGTACTTC. It yields the protein CASSLIGEQYF.

The V gene is TRBV9, the J gene TRBJ1-2; 7 bases agree with TRBD1. The ends lost 0 bases at V and 6 bases at J; junction bases unmatched: 11. The CDR3 has 16 amino acids. In germline, CDR1 is SGDLS, CDR2 YYNGEE. For the CDR3, the DNA is TGTGCCAGCAGCGTAGACCGGGACAACAGGGGTAATGGCTACACCTTC. Protein product: CASSVDRDNRGNGYTF.